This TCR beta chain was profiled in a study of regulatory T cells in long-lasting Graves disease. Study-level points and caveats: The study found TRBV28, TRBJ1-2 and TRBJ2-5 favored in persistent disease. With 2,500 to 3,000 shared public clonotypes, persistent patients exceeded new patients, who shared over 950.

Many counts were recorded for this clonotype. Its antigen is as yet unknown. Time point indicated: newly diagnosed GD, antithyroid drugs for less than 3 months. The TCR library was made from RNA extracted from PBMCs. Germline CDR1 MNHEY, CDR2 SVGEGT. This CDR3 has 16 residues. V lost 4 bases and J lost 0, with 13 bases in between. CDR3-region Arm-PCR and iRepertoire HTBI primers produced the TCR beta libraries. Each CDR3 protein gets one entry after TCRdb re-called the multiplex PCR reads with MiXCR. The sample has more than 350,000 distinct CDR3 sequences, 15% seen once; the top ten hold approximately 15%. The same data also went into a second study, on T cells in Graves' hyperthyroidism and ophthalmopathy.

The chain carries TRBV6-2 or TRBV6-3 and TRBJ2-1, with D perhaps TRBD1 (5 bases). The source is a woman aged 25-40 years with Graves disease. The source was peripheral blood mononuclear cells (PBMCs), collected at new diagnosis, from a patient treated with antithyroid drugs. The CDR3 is CASSSPGLSSYNEQFF. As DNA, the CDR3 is TGTGCCAGCAGTTCCCCAGGGCTTAGCTCCTACAATGAGCAGTTCTTC.